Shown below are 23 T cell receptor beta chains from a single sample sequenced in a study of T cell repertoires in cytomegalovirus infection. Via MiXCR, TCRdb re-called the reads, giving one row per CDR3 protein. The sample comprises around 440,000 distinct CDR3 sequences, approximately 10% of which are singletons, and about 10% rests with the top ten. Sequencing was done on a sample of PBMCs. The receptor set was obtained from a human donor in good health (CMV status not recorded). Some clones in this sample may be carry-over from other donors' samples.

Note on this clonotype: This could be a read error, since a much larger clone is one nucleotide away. DNA of the CDR3: TGTGCCAGCAGCAAGTTGGTAGCCATAAACATTCAGTACTTC. As protein: CASSKLVAINIQYF. This sequence joins TRBV7-2 and TRBJ2-4; D call uncertain. The CDR3 runs to 14 residues. The germline gives CDR1 SGHTA, CDR2 FQGNSA.

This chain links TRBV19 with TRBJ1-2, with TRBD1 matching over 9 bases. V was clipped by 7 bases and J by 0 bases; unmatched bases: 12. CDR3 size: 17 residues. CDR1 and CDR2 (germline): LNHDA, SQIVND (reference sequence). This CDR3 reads CASTTGTGPYSNYGYTF. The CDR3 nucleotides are TGTGCCAGTACCACCGGGACAGGGCCTTATTCTAACTATGGCTACACCTTC.

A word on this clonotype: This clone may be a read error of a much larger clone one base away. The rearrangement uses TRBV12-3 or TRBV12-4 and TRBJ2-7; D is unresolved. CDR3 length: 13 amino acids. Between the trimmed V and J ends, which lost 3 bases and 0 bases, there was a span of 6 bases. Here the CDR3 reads CASSFCLSYEQYF. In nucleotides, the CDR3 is TGTGCCAGCAGTTTTTGTCTCTCCTACGAGCAGTACTTC.

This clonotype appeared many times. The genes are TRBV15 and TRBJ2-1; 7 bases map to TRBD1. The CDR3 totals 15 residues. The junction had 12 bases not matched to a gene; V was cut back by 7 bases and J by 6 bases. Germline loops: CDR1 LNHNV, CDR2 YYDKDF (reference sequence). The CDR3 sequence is CATTRDRVVSNEQFF. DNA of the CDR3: TGTGCCACCACCCGAGACAGGGTGGTGAGCAATGAGCAGTTCTTC.

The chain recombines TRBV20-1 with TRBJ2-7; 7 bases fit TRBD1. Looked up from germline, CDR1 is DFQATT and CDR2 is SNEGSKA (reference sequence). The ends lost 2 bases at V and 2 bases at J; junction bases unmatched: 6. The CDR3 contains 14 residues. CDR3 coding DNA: TGCAGTGCTAGAATACAGGGGTCTACCTACGAGCAGTACTTC. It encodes CSARIQGSTYEQYF.

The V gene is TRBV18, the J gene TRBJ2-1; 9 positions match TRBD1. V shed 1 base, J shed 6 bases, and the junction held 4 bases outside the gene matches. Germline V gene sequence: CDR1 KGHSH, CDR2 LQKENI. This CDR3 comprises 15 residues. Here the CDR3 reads CASSPQGTGTNEQFF. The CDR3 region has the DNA TGTGCCAGCTCACCACAAGGGACAGGGACCAATGAGCAGTTCTTC.

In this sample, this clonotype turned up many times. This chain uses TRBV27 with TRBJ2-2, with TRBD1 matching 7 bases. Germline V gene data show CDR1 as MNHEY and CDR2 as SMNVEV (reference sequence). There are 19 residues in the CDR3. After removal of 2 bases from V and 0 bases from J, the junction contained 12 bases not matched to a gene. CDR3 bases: TGTGCCAGCAGTTTACGGAGATTCTGGGACAGAACGAACACCGGGGAGCTGTTTTTT. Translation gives CASSLRRFWDRTNTGELFF.

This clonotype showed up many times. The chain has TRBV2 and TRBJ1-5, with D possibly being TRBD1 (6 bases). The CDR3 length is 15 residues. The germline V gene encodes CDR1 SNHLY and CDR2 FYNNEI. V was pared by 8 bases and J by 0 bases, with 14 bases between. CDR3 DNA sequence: TGTGCCAGCCGATCGGGGGCAAGTAGCAATCAGCCCCAGCATTTT. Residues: CASRSGASSNQPQHF.

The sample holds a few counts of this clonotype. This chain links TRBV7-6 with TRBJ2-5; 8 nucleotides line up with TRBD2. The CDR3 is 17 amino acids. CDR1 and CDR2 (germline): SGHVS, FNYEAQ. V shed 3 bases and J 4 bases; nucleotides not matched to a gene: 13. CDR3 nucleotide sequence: TGTGCCAGCAGCTTCGGGGGGGGGGGCCCTTCCGGAGAGACCCAGTACTTC. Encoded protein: CASSFGGGGPSGETQYF. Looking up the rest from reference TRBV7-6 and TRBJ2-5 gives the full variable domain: GAGVSQSPRYKVTKRGQDVALRCDPISGHVSLYWYRQALGQGPEFLTYFNYEAQQDKSGLPNDRFSAERPEGSISTLTIQRTEQRDSAMYRCASSFGGGGPSGETQYFGPGTRLLVL.

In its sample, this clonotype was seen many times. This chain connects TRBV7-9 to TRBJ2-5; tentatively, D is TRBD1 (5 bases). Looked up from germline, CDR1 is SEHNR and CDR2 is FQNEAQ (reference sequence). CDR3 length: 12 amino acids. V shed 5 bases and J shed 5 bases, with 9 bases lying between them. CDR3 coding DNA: TGTGCCAGCAGCAACAGGATTGAGACCCAGTACTTC. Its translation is CASSNRIETQYF.

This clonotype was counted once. The CDR3 DNA sequence: TGTGCCAGCAGCCCCTCGACAGAAACCGACGAGCAGTACTTC. Its protein product is CASSPSTETDEQYF. This chain joins TRBV7-9 and TRBJ2-7; weak D call: TRBD1 (5 bases). The CDR3 contains 14 residues. Trimming left V 5 bases short and J 5 bases short, with 16 bases between. Germline CDR1 SEHNR, CDR2 FQNEAQ (reference sequence).

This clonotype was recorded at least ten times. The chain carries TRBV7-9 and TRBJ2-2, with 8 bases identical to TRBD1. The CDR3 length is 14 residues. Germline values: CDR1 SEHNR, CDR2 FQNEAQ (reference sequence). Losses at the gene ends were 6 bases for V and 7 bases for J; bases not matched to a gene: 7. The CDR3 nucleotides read TGTGCCAGCAGTCCGGACAGGGCGAACGGGGAGCTGTTTTTT. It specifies CASSPDRANGELFF.

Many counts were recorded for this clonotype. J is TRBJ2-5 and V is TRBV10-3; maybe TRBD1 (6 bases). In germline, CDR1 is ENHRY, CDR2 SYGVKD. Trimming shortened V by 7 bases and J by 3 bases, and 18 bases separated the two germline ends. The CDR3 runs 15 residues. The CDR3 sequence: CAINHDRRNEETQYF. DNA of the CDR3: TGTGCCATCAACCATGACAGGCGAAACGAAGAGACCCAGTACTTC.

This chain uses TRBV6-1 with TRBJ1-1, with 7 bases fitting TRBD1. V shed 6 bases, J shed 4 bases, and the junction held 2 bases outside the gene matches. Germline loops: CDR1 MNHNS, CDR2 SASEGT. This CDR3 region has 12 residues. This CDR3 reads CASRRDSTEAFF. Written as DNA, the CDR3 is TGTGCCAGCAGGAGGGACAGCACTGAAGCTTTCTTT.

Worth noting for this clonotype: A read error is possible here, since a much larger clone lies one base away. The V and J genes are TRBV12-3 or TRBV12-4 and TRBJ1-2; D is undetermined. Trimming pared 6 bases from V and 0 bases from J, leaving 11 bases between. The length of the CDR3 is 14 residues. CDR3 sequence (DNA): TGTGCCAGCAGCTGGGCGGAGACTAACTATGGCTACACCTTC. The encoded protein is CASSWAETNYGYTF.

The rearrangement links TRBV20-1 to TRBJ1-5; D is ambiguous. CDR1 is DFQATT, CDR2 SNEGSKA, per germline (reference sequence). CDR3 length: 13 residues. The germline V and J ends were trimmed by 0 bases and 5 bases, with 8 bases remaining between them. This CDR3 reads CSAREYSDQPQHF. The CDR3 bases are TGCAGTGCTAGAGAATACAGTGATCAGCCCCAGCATTTT.

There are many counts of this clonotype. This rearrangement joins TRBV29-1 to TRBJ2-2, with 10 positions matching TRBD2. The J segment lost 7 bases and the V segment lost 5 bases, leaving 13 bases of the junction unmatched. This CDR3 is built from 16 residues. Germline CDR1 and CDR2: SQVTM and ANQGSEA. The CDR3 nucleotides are TGCAGCGTTCCCTTGGCTAGCGGGAGTATTGGCGGGGAGCTGTTTTTT. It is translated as CSVPLASGSIGGELFF.

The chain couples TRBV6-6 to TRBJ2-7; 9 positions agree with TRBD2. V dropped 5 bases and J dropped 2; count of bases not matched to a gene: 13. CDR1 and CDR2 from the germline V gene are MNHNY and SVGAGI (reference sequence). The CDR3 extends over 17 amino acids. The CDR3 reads CASSPGLATFRAYEQYF. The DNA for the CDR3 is TGTGCCAGCAGTCCTGGACTAGCGACATTTCGGGCCTACGAGCAGTACTTC.

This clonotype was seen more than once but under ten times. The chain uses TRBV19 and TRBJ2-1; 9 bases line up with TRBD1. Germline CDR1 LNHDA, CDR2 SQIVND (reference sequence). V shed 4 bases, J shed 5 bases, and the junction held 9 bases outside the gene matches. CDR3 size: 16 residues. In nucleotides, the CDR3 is TGTGCCAGTAGTACGCGGGGACAGGGTGGACACAATGAGCAGTTCTTC. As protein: CASSTRGQGGHNEQFF.

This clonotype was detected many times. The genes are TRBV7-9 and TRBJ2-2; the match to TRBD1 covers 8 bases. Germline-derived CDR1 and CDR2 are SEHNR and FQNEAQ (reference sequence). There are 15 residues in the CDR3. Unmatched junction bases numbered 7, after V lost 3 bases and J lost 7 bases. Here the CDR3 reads CASSFDRGVVGELFF. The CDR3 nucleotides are TGTGCCAGCAGCTTCGACAGGGGAGTTGTCGGGGAGCTGTTTTTT.

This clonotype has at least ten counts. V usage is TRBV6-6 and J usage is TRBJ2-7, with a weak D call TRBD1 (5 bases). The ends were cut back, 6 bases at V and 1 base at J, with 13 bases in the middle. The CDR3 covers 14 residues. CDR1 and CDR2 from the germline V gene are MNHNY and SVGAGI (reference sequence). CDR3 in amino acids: CASSARQLSYEQYF. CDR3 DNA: TGTGCCAGCAGCGCCAGACAGCTTTCCTACGAGCAGTACTTC.

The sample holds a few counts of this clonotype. This CDR3 is CSARYSEKTQYF. Written as DNA, the CDR3 is TGCAGTGCTAGATATAGCGAGAAGACCCAGTACTTC. The rearrangement uses TRBV20-1 and TRBJ2-5; D might be TRBD2 (5 bases). Trimming left V 2 bases short and J 6 bases short, with 10 bases between. Per germline, CDR1 DFQATT and CDR2 SNEGSKA (reference sequence). The CDR3 runs to 12 residues.

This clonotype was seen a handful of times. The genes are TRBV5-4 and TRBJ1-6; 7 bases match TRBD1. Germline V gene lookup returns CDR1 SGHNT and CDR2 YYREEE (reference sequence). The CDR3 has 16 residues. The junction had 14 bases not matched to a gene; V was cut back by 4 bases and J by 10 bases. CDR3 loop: CASSVGTVRIGSPLHF. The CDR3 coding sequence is TGTGCCAGCAGCGTCGGGACAGTACGGATCGGCTCACCCCTCCACTTT.